These T cell receptor beta chains were read from a single sample in a study of T cell changes during pregnancy in multiple sclerosis. Method: immunoSEQ multiplex PCR; TCRdb's copy keeps in-frame clones and lacks some. This table has some 45,000 clones, approximately 90% appearing once. The sequencing used CD4+ T cells from peripheral blood mononuclear cells, collected after pregnancy. The source of these receptors is a female donor with multiple sclerosis, enrolled in a pregnancy study. CDR3s include the opening cysteine and the closing phenylalanine or tryptophan. The order of the fields is D gene, clone size, J gene, V gene, CDR3 protein, CDR3 DNA. A D gene is named only where the DNA matches it firmly. Clone size is given for some rows only: seen once, a few or many times, or a class if the clone is expanded.

TRBD2,-,TRBJ2-5,TRBV5-6,CASSGRNGGAYETQYF,TGTGCCAGCAGCGGACGAAACGGGGGGGCCTATGAGACCCAGTACTTC
-,-,TRBJ1-2,TRBV7-2,CASSFSSQTSLYGYTF,TGTGCCAGCAGCTTTAGTAGTCAGACATCCCTCTATGGCTACACCTTC
-,-,TRBJ2-5,TRBV11-1,CASSLFTVQDGTQYF,TGTGCCAGCAGCTTATTCACAGTACAGGATGGGACCCAGTACTTC
-,few,TRBJ1-2,TRBV6-1,CASSEWAGFTF,TGTGCCAGCAGTGAATGGGCCGGTTTCACCTTC
TRBD1,-,TRBJ1-6,TRBV5-1,CASSPGQSPITLHF,TGCGCCAGCAGCCCGGGACAGTCCCCAATCACCCTCCACTTT
-,-,TRBJ2-7,TRBV7-3,CASSLIAGTTHEQYF,TGTGCCAGCAGCTTAATTGCCGGGACAACCCACGAGCAGTACTTC
-,-,TRBJ1-2,TRBV2,CASNRFYGYTF,TGTGCCAGCAATCGGTTCTATGGCTACACCTTC
-,-,TRBJ2-1,TRBV7-3,CASSLTESREQFF,TGTGCCAGCAGCTTAACAGAGTCCCGCGAGCAGTTCTTC
TRBD1,-,TRBJ1-5,TRBV18,CASSQNGQGAAQPQHF,TGTGCCAGCTCACAAAACGGACAGGGGGCGGCTCAGCCCCAGCATTTT
-,-,TRBJ2-3,TRBV6-5,CASSYSPGLDTQYF,TGTGCCAGCAGTTACTCTCCGGGATTAGATACGCAGTATTTT
-,-,TRBJ2-7,TRBV18,CASSPGGLSLEQYF,TGTGCCAGCTCACCAGGGGGCTTAAGTTTAGAGCAGTACTTC
-,-,TRBJ1-6,TRBV9,CASSVDPGQTNSPLHF,TGTGCCAGCAGCGTAGATCCCGGACAAACCAATTCACCCCTCCACTTT
TRBD1,-,TRBJ2-3,TRBV6-6,CASSPNRDRGTDTQYF,TGTGCCAGCAGTCCTAACCGGGACAGGGGCACAGATACGCAGTATTTT
-,-,TRBJ1-2,TRBV19,CASNRGSSYGYTF,TGTGCCAGTAATCGAGGCTCGAGCTATGGCTACACCTTC
-,-,TRBJ1-1,TRBV5-4,CASSPVLGGGGTEAFF,TGTGCCAGCAGCCCCGTCCTTGGGGGGGGTGGCACTGAAGCTTTCTTT
-,-,TRBJ2-4,TRBV7-2,CASSSRGGNIQYF,TGTGCCAGCAGCTCCAGGGGAGGGAACATTCAGTACTTC
TRBD1,-,TRBJ2-7,TRBV5-4,CASSSDRGPFEQYF,TGTGCCAGCAGTTCGGACAGGGGGCCATTCGAGCAGTACTTC
-,-,TRBJ1-6,TRBV30,CAWTMRGFNNSPLHF,TGTGCCTGGACTATGCGTGGTTTTAATAATTCACCCCTCCACTTT
-,-,TRBJ1-4,TRBV4-1,CASSQDARQAEKLFF,TGCGCCAGCAGCCAAGATGCGAGACAGGCCGAAAAACTGTTTTTT
-,-,TRBJ1-5,TRBV7-2,CASSPQGGAQPQHF,TGTGCCAGCAGCCCGCAGGGAGGAGCTCAGCCCCAGCATTTT
TRBD2,-,TRBJ2-5,TRBV7-3,CASRLPGLGETQYF,TGTGCCAGCAGGTTACCGGGACTAGGGGAGACCCAGTACTTC
-,-,TRBJ2-2,TRBV19,CASRVEGGFVLANTGELFF,TGTGCCAGTAGAGTCGAGGGCGGGTTTGTACTCGCGAACACCGGGGAGCTGTTTTTT
-,-,TRBJ1-3,TRBV30,CAWSVSGRNTIYF,TGTGCCTGGAGTGTATCAGGGAGGAACACCATATATTTT
-,-,TRBJ1-6,TRBV27,CASSLEQFGSRTSPLHF,TGTGCCAGCAGTTTAGAACAATTTGGTTCTCGTACTTCACCCCTCCACTTT
-,once,TRBJ2-2,TRBV5-1,CASSWGTSNTGELFF,TGCGCCAGCAGCTGGGGCACCTCGAACACCGGGGAGCTGTTTTTT
TRBD1,-,TRBJ1-5,TRBV6-1,CASSQTGSQPQHF,TGTGCCAGCAGTCAGACAGGGAGTCAGCCCCAGCATTTT
TRBD1,-,TRBJ1-5,TRBV6-8,CASTDRADQPQHF,TGTGCCAGCACTGACAGGGCCGATCAGCCCCAGCATTTT
-,-,TRBJ1-6,TRBV21-1,CATGGALHF,TGTGCCACTGGAGGGGCCCTCCACTTT
-,-,TRBJ2-2,TRBV10-3,CAIGQAVDTGELFF,TGTGCCATCGGGCAGGCAGTGGACACCGGGGAGCTGTTTTTT
-,-,TRBJ1-4,TRBV2,CASSEKVGRRGEKLFF,TGTGCCAGCAGTGAAAAGGTTGGCAGGCGGGGTGAAAAACTGTTTTTT
-,-,TRBJ1-6,TRBV6-6,CASSYSGQYNSPLHF,TGTGCCAGCAGTTACTCGGGGCAATATAATTCACCCCTCCACTTT
-,-,TRBJ1-3,TRBV19,CASQQGLSGNTIYF,TGTGCCAGTCAACAGGGCCTCTCTGGAAACACCATATATTTT
TRBD1,-,TRBJ1-5,TRBV5-3,CARSTGQGGNQPQHF,TGTGCCAGAAGCACCGGACAGGGGGGCAATCAGCCCCAGCATTTT
-,-,TRBJ1-1,TRBV6-6,CASVTTGNTEAFF,TGTGCCAGCGTTACGACAGGGAACACTGAAGCTTTCTTT
TRBD1,-,TRBJ2-7,TRBV9,CASSPNPTGYEQYF,TGTGCCAGCAGCCCGAACCCGACAGGGTACGAGCAGTACTTC
-,-,TRBJ1-1,TRBV5-4,CASSPGLRNTEAFF,TGTGCCAGCAGCCCGGGACTGCGGAACACTGAAGCTTTCTTT
TRBD1,few,TRBJ2-1,TRBV7-2,CASRRDRGAYNEQFF,TGTGCCAGCAGGCGGGACAGGGGGGCCTACAATGAGCAGTTCTTC
-,-,TRBJ2-7,TRBV7-9,CASSPSAGSSYEQYF,TGTGCCAGCAGCCCTAGCGCGGGTAGCTCCTACGAGCAGTACTTC
-,-,TRBJ1-2,TRBV6-5,CASSYSGMRTYGYTF,TGTGCCAGCAGTTACTCGGGCATGAGGACATATGGCTACACCTTC
TRBD1,-,TRBJ1-1,TRBV11-2,CASSPLRGQGTSAEAFF,TGTGCCAGCAGCCCTCTTAGAGGACAGGGAACGTCCGCTGAAGCTTTCTTT
-,-,TRBJ2-5,TRBV4-1,CASSPPGRETQYF,TGCGCCAGCAGCCCCCCGGGGAGAGAGACCCAGTACTTC
TRBD2,-,TRBJ2-3,TRBV27,CASSLGGGSTDTQYF,TGTGCCAGCAGTTTAGGGGGAGGGAGCACAGATACGCAGTATTTT
TRBD1,-,TRBJ2-5,TRBV2,CASRDRRETQYF,TGTGCCAGCAGGGACAGGCGCGAGACCCAGTACTTC
TRBD2,-,TRBJ2-7,TRBV7-3,CASSHSGGSSYEQYF,TGTGCCAGCAGCCACAGCGGGGGGAGCTCCTACGAGCAGTACTTC
TRBD1,-,TRBJ2-7,TRBV14,CASSPGQGYDTQYF,TGTGCCAGCAGCCCCGGACAGGGCTATGATACGCAGTACTTC
-,-,TRBJ1-2,TRBV2,CASSLSVGYTF,TGTGCCAGCAGTCTCTCGGTTGGCTACACCTTC
-,-,TRBJ1-2,TRBV6-5,CASSPHLLRGYGYTF,TGTGCCAGCAGTCCCCACCTTCTAAGAGGCTATGGCTACACCTTC
TRBD2,few,TRBJ2-1,TRBV11-3,CASSTQRGDNEQFF,TGTGCCAGCTCCACTCAGCGGGGGGACAATGAGCAGTTCTTC